Presented here are 5 T cell receptor beta chains from one specimen sequenced in a study of cytomegalovirus exposure and HLA in healthy donors. Amplification used 60 Vbeta primers and 13 Jbeta primers. TCRdb's copy holds only in-frame clones and misses some; the assay was immunoSEQ multiplex PCR. The data contain over 130,000 clones, about 80% of them singletons. Material for sequencing was PBMCs. These receptor sequences come from a man under 40 in good health and CMV-seropositive.

The gene calls are TRBV5-4 and TRBJ2-7, with 16 positions matching TRBD2. Trimming at V came to 0 bases and at J to 6 bases, leaving 3 bases not matched to a gene. CDR3 size: 16 residues. Germline V gene lookup returns CDR1 SGHNT and CDR2 YYREEE (reference sequence). Here the CDR3 DNA reads TGTGCCAGCAGCTTGGGGGGACTAGCGGGAGGGCTCGAGCAGTACTTC. It yields the protein CASSLGGLAGGLEQYF. The full variable domain, with the rest looked up from reference TRBV5-4 and TRBJ2-7, is ETGVTQSPTHLIKTRGQQVTLRCSSQSGHNTVSWYQQALGQGPQFIFQYYREEENGRGNFPPRFSGLQFPNYSSELNVNALELDDSALYLCASSLGGLAGGLEQYFGPGTRLTVT.

The V gene is TRBV7-9, the J gene TRBJ2-5, with 8 bases lining up with TRBD2. V dropped 7 bases and J dropped 3; count of bases not matched to a gene: 7. The CDR3 spans 14 residues. Per the germline V gene, CDR1 is SEHNR and CDR2 is FQNEAQ (reference sequence). CDR3 in DNA: TGTGCCAGCACCGGGGGGGGCAGGGAAGAGACCCAGTACTTC. It specifies CASTGGGREETQYF.

CDR3 region: CASSQDLTSGSYEQYF. The CDR3 DNA reads as TGTGCCAGCAGCCAAGATCTGACTAGCGGGAGTTACGAGCAGTACTTC. The genes are TRBV4-2 and TRBJ2-7; 12 nucleotides match TRBD2. Germline assignment: CDR1 LGHNA and CDR2 YNFKEQ. After removal of 0 bases from V and 4 bases from J, the junction contained 4 bases not matched to a gene. This CDR3 is built from 16 residues.

The chain joins TRBV5-5 to TRBJ1-4; D remains ambiguous. Germline-derived CDR1 and CDR2 are SGHKS and YYEKEE (reference sequence). The CDR3 is 16 residues long. V lost 2 bases to trimming and J lost 0 bases, with 11 bases between them. CDR3: CASSFFQAATNEKLFF. CDR3 DNA sequence: TGTGCCAGCAGCTTTTTCCAGGCAGCAACTAATGAAAAACTGTTTTTT.

The chain uses TRBV28 and TRBJ2-7; 7 bases are a match to TRBD2. Germline V gives CDR1 MDHEN, CDR2 SYDVKM. The CDR3 is made up of 18 amino acids. Trimming removed 4 bases from V and 5 bases from J; junction bases left unmatched: 20. The CDR3 DNA follows: TGTGCCAGCAGTTCAGGGCTAGGCGGGAGAGCCTTTAGGGACGAGCAGTACTTC. Its protein is CASSSGLGGRAFRDEQYF.